A single T cell receptor beta chain is shown here with its context. These data come from a study of blood T cell repertoires in COVID-19. Study in general: Samples representing acute and convalescent COVID-19 were sourced from the United States, Italy and Spain. T cells, B-cell-depleted T cells, or PBMCs supplied cDNA or gDNA.

The V end was cut by 4 bases, the J end by 1 base, with 14 bases between. This CDR3 region has 16 residues. Germline V lookup: CDR1 MGHRA, CDR2 YSYEKL. Original processing notes: Estimation of nucleated cell counts relied on the amplification of reference gene primers. Assay used: immunoSEQ multiplex PCR; TCRdb lists only in-frame clones, some missing. The DNA was the basis for D and trimming; V, J and clone size are from that table. In the table there are approximately 80,000 clones, about 72% of which are singletons. The sequence was obtained from a man in his 70s with active or convalescent COVID-19. The chain employs TRBV4-1 and TRBJ1-5, with D maybe TRBD1 (5 bases). Sequenced sample: peripheral blood. The CDR3 DNA follows: TGCGCCAGCAGCCCTCGGGGGGGAGGGAGCAATCAGCCCCAGCATTTT. It encodes CASSPRGGGSNQPQHF.